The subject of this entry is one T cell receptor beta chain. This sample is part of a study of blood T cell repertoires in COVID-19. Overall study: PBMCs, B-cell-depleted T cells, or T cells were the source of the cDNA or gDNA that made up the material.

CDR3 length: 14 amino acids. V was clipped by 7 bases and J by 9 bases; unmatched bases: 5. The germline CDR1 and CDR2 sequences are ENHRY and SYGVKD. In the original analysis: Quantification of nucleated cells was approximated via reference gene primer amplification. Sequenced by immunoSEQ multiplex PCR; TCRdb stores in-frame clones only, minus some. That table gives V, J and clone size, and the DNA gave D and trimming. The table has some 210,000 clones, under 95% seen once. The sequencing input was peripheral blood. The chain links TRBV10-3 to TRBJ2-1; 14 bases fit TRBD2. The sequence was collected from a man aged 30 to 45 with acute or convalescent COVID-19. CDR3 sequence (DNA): TGTGCCATCATGGGACTAGCGGGAGTCATTGAGCAGTTCTTC. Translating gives CAIMGLAGVIEQFF.